A selection of T cell receptor beta chains follows, all from one sample in a study of neoadjuvant anti-PD-1 for oral cavity cancer. Profiling relied on immunoSEQ multiplex PCR, and the TCRdb table lists in-frame clones only, not all of them. The repertoire holds 13,000 to 15,000 clones, with around 75% as singletons. Sequenced material: PBMCs, taken before nivolumab (anti-PD-1) treatment. The receptors come from a person aged 35-79 years with oral cavity squamous cell carcinoma. Both conserved end residues are part of each CDR3. A D gene is named only where the DNA matches it firmly. A clone size is listed for some rows: how often the clone was seen (once, few, many), or a class if it is expanded.

v_gene: TRBV10-1; abundance: NA; j_gene: TRBJ2-3; d_gene: NA; CDR3nt: TGCGCCAGCAGTGGGCAACCGGGGGCAGATACGCAGTATTTT; CDR3aa: CASSGQPGADTQYF
v_gene: TRBV19; abundance: NA; j_gene: TRBJ2-3; d_gene: NA; CDR3nt: TGTGCCAGTAAGGTCGGCGGCACAGATACGCAGTATTTT; CDR3aa: CASKVGGTDTQYF
v_gene: TRBV1; abundance: NA; j_gene: TRBJ2-1; d_gene: NA; CDR3nt: TGCACCAGCAGCCAAGATCAGAAGGGACTAGCGGGGGATTTCTCCTACAATGAGCAGTTCTTC; CDR3aa: CTSSQDQKGLAGDFSYNEQFF
v_gene: TRBV9; abundance: few; j_gene: TRBJ2-2; d_gene: NA; CDR3nt: TGTGCCAGCAGCGTAGGGGTGGGGAACACCGGGGAGCTGTTTTTT; CDR3aa: CASSVGVGNTGELFF
v_gene: TRBV6-1; abundance: NA; j_gene: TRBJ2-7; d_gene: NA; CDR3nt: TGTGCCAGCAGCTACTACGAGCAGTACTTC; CDR3aa: CASSYYEQYF
v_gene: TRBV7-9; abundance: few; j_gene: TRBJ2-5; d_gene: TRBD1; CDR3nt: TGTGCCAGCAGCTTAGCCGGACAGGGGCAAGAGACCCAGTACTTC; CDR3aa: CASSLAGQGQETQYF
v_gene: TRBV4-2; abundance: NA; j_gene: TRBJ1-3; d_gene: NA; CDR3nt: TGTGCCAGCAGCCAAGAGTTGTCTCGCTCTGGAAACACCATATATTTT; CDR3aa: CASSQELSRSGNTIYF
v_gene: TRBV1; abundance: NA; j_gene: TRBJ2-1; d_gene: NA; CDR3nt: TGCACCAGCAGCCAAGCCCCTAGCGGGAGACTATACAATGAGCAGTTCTTC; CDR3aa: CTSSQAPSGRLYNEQFF
v_gene: TRBV27; abundance: NA; j_gene: TRBJ2-1; d_gene: TRBD2; CDR3nt: TGTGCCAGCAGTTGGACTAGCGGGGGGCTCAATGAGCAGTTCTTC; CDR3aa: CASSWTSGGLNEQFF
v_gene: TRBV7-9; abundance: NA; j_gene: TRBJ2-1; d_gene: NA; CDR3nt: TGTGCCAGCAGCACAACGGGGATCTCCTACAATGAGCAGTTCTTC; CDR3aa: CASSTTGISYNEQFF
v_gene: TRBV6-1; abundance: NA; j_gene: TRBJ2-7; d_gene: NA; CDR3nt: TGTGCCAGCAGTGAAGCGACGGGGAACGAGCAGTACTTC; CDR3aa: CASSEATGNEQYF
v_gene: TRBV7-9; abundance: few; j_gene: TRBJ1-1; d_gene: NA; CDR3nt: TGTGCCAGCAGTTGGGACACCAGGTGGACTGAAGCTTTCTTT; CDR3aa: CASSWDTRWTEAFF
v_gene: TRBV6-1; abundance: NA; j_gene: TRBJ1-1; d_gene: NA; CDR3nt: TGTGCCAGCCTGGAGCGGGGCGTCAACACTGAAGCTTTCTTT; CDR3aa: CASLERGVNTEAFF
v_gene: TRBV6-1; abundance: NA; j_gene: TRBJ1-5; d_gene: TRBD1; CDR3nt: TGTGCCAGCAGTGAGACAGGGAGTAATCAGCCCCAGCATTTT; CDR3aa: CASSETGSNQPQHF
v_gene: TRBV27; abundance: NA; j_gene: TRBJ2-6; d_gene: NA; CDR3nt: TGTGCCAGCAGTTTTTGGAAGGGCTCTGGGGCCAACGTCCTGACTTTC; CDR3aa: CASSFWKGSGANVLTF
v_gene: TRBV27; abundance: NA; j_gene: TRBJ2-2; d_gene: NA; CDR3nt: TGTGCCAGCAGTTCACAGCATATGGAGGAGCTGTTTTTT; CDR3aa: CASSSQHMEELFF
v_gene: TRBV5-6; abundance: NA; j_gene: TRBJ2-7; d_gene: NA; CDR3nt: TGTGCCAGCAGCTTTTTTTTGGGAAACTACGAGCAGTACTTC; CDR3aa: CASSFFLGNYEQYF
v_gene: TRBV10-2; abundance: NA; j_gene: TRBJ1-5; d_gene: NA; CDR3nt: TGCGCCAGCGGCCAGGGTACTAGTCAGCCCCAGCATTTT; CDR3aa: CASGQGTSQPQHF
v_gene: TRBV7-9; abundance: NA; j_gene: TRBJ1-3; d_gene: NA; CDR3nt: TGTGCCAGCAGCTTACTTCTGTCACGGGCGTTCTTT; CDR3aa: CASSLLLSRAFF
v_gene: TRBV28; abundance: few; j_gene: TRBJ2-1; d_gene: TRBD1; CDR3nt: TGTGCCAGCAGGGAGAGGGGGCGTAGGAATGAGCAGTTCTTC; CDR3aa: CASRERGRRNEQFF
v_gene: TRBV30; abundance: NA; j_gene: TRBJ2-2; d_gene: TRBD1; CDR3nt: TGTGCCTGGACCCGGGACAGCGCTACGACCGGGGAGCTGTTTTTT; CDR3aa: CAWTRDSATTGELFF
v_gene: TRBV7-3; abundance: NA; j_gene: TRBJ2-7; d_gene: NA; CDR3nt: TGTGCCAGCAGCCGTGGGCAGGGAACCTACGAGCAGTACTTC; CDR3aa: CASSRGQGTYEQYF
v_gene: TRBV19; abundance: NA; j_gene: TRBJ2-1; d_gene: TRBD2; CDR3nt: TGTGCCAGTAGTATAGTAGCTAGCGGGGGGGAGCAGTTCTTC; CDR3aa: CASSIVASGGEQFF
v_gene: TRBV29-1; abundance: NA; j_gene: TRBJ2-1; d_gene: NA; CDR3nt: TGCAGCGCCGACAATGAGCAGTTCTTC; CDR3aa: CSADNEQFF
v_gene: TRBV2; abundance: NA; j_gene: TRBJ1-2; d_gene: NA; CDR3nt: TGTGCCAGCAGTGTCAGAGCCTATGGCTACACCTTC; CDR3aa: CASSVRAYGYTF
v_gene: TRBV5-6; abundance: NA; j_gene: TRBJ2-1; d_gene: NA; CDR3nt: TGTGCCAGCAGCCCAAGCGGAGCTTCCTACAATGAGCAGTTCTTC; CDR3aa: CASSPSGASYNEQFF
v_gene: TRBV27; abundance: NA; j_gene: TRBJ2-1; d_gene: NA; CDR3nt: TGTGCCAGCAGTTTAGCCAGGGGTACCTACAATGAGCAGTTCTTC; CDR3aa: CASSLARGTYNEQFF
v_gene: TRBV5-6; abundance: NA; j_gene: TRBJ1-4; d_gene: TRBD1; CDR3nt: TGTGCCAGCAGCGATTCCCGGGACAGGGGGGTTAATGAAAAACTGTTTTTT; CDR3aa: CASSDSRDRGVNEKLFF
v_gene: TRBV29-1; abundance: few; j_gene: TRBJ1-1; d_gene: TRBD1; CDR3nt: TGCAGCGTTGAAAGATACGACAGGGAGGCTTTCTTT; CDR3aa: CSVERYDREAFF
v_gene: TRBV7-8; abundance: NA; j_gene: TRBJ2-3; d_gene: TRBD2; CDR3nt: TGTGCCAGCAGCCCCCGGCCTAGCGGGGGGGGTACGCAGTATTTT; CDR3aa: CASSPRPSGGGTQYF
v_gene: TRBV6-5; abundance: NA; j_gene: TRBJ1-5; d_gene: NA; CDR3nt: TGTGCCAGCAGTTACCAGGTCGGTCAGCCCCAGCATTTT; CDR3aa: CASSYQVGQPQHF
v_gene: TRBV11-2; abundance: NA; j_gene: TRBJ2-1; d_gene: TRBD2; CDR3nt: TGTGCCAGCAGCCACGGGACTAGCGGGACCTACAATGAGCAGTTCTTC; CDR3aa: CASSHGTSGTYNEQFF
v_gene: TRBV5-6; abundance: NA; j_gene: TRBJ2-7; d_gene: NA; CDR3nt: TGTGCCAGCAGCGCGTATACTAGCAAGGTTCGCTACGAGCAGTACTTC; CDR3aa: CASSAYTSKVRYEQYF
v_gene: TRBV19; abundance: NA; j_gene: TRBJ2-2; d_gene: NA; CDR3nt: TGTGCCAGTAGTAGGGACACAAGGACCGGGGAGCTGTTTTTT; CDR3aa: CASSRDTRTGELFF
v_gene: TRBV29-1; abundance: NA; j_gene: TRBJ2-2; d_gene: NA; CDR3nt: TGCAGCGTTGAGGAGCAGGCCTCCACCGGGGAGCTGTTTTTT; CDR3aa: CSVEEQASTGELFF
v_gene: TRBV29-1; abundance: NA; j_gene: TRBJ2-1; d_gene: TRBD2; CDR3nt: TGCAGCGCTGGGGGACTAGCGGACAATGAGCAGTTCTTC; CDR3aa: CSAGGLADNEQFF
v_gene: TRBV5-6; abundance: NA; j_gene: TRBJ2-3; d_gene: TRBD2; CDR3nt: TGTGCCAGCAGCTTGGCTACCTCCGGGCTAGCGGGAATCACAGATACGCAGTATTTT; CDR3aa: CASSLATSGLAGITDTQYF
v_gene: TRBV7-2; abundance: NA; j_gene: TRBJ2-3; d_gene: TRBD2; CDR3nt: TGTGCCAGCAGCTCAAGCGGGGGAACGACAGATACGCAGTATTTT; CDR3aa: CASSSSGGTTDTQYF
v_gene: TRBV6-5; abundance: NA; j_gene: TRBJ1-6; d_gene: TRBD1; CDR3nt: TGTGCCAGCAGTCCCCAGGGGACAGGGGATTCACCCCTCCACTTT; CDR3aa: CASSPQGTGDSPLHF
v_gene: TRBV6-1; abundance: once; j_gene: TRBJ1-1; d_gene: NA; CDR3nt: TGTGCCAGCAGTGAAGCTGACCCGACGCGGGCTTTCTTT; CDR3aa: CASSEADPTRAFF
v_gene: TRBV10-3; abundance: NA; j_gene: TRBJ1-3; d_gene: NA; CDR3nt: TGTGCCATCAGTGAGTCGCCAGGGGCAACCGGAAACACCATATATTTT; CDR3aa: CAISESPGATGNTIYF
v_gene: TRBV5-1; abundance: NA; j_gene: TRBJ2-7; d_gene: NA; CDR3nt: TGCGCCAGCAGCCCGATGCCACCATCGTACGAGCAGTACTTC; CDR3aa: CASSPMPPSYEQYF
v_gene: TRBV13; abundance: NA; j_gene: TRBJ2-2; d_gene: TRBD1; CDR3nt: TGTGCCAGCAGATCCGTTTTTGGGACAGGGGTGGCCGGGGAGCTGTTTTTT; CDR3aa: CASRSVFGTGVAGELFF
v_gene: TRBV5-1; abundance: few; j_gene: TRBJ2-7; d_gene: NA; CDR3nt: TGCGCCAGCAGCTTGGTAGGGGCCCACGAGCAGTACTTC; CDR3aa: CASSLVGAHEQYF
v_gene: TRBV7-9; abundance: NA; j_gene: TRBJ2-7; d_gene: TRBD1; CDR3nt: TGTGCCAGCAGCTTAGGTGGGACAGGGGGCGAGCAGTACTTC; CDR3aa: CASSLGGTGGEQYF
v_gene: TRBV11-3; abundance: NA; j_gene: TRBJ2-1; d_gene: NA; CDR3nt: TGTGCCAGCAGCTTACATCAAGCCTCGGTCGAGCAGTTCTTC; CDR3aa: CASSLHQASVEQFF
v_gene: TRBV11-2; abundance: NA; j_gene: TRBJ1-1; d_gene: NA; CDR3nt: TGTGCCAGCAGCTTAGATCTAAGGAGCATGAACACTGAAGCTTTCTTT; CDR3aa: CASSLDLRSMNTEAFF
v_gene: TRBV18; abundance: NA; j_gene: TRBJ1-1; d_gene: NA; CDR3nt: TGTGCCAGCTCACCATTGCAAACTGAAGCTTTCTTT; CDR3aa: CASSPLQTEAFF
v_gene: TRBV4-1; abundance: NA; j_gene: TRBJ2-2; d_gene: TRBD1; CDR3nt: TGCGCCAGCAGCCACCACGACAGGGTAGTCCCCGGGGAGCTGTTTTTT; CDR3aa: CASSHHDRVVPGELFF
v_gene: TRBV7-8; abundance: NA; j_gene: TRBJ1-1; d_gene: NA; CDR3nt: TGTGCCAGCAGCTTATATGGTGAAGCTTTCTTT; CDR3aa: CASSLYGEAFF
v_gene: TRBV15; abundance: once; j_gene: TRBJ2-2; d_gene: TRBD1; CDR3nt: TGTGCCACCAGCAGAGATCGGGGGACAGGGTGGACCGGGGAGCTGTTTTTT; CDR3aa: CATSRDRGTGWTGELFF
v_gene: TRBV7-2; abundance: NA; j_gene: TRBJ2-7; d_gene: NA; CDR3nt: TGTGCCAGCAGCTTGACCTACTACGAGCAGTACTTC; CDR3aa: CASSLTYYEQYF
v_gene: TRBV5-6; abundance: NA; j_gene: TRBJ1-1; d_gene: NA; CDR3nt: TGTGCCAGCAGCTTTAACCCCATTCCTGAAGCTTTCTTT; CDR3aa: CASSFNPIPEAFF
v_gene: TRBV30; abundance: NA; j_gene: TRBJ2-7; d_gene: TRBD1; CDR3nt: TGTGCCTGGAGTAGCAAGGCAGGGGGAAACGAGCAGTACTTC; CDR3aa: CAWSSKAGGNEQYF
v_gene: TRBV13; abundance: once; j_gene: TRBJ2-7; d_gene: TRBD1; CDR3nt: TGTGCCAGCAGCTTCGCAGGGGGCAGCTCCTACGAGCAGTACTTC; CDR3aa: CASSFAGGSSYEQYF